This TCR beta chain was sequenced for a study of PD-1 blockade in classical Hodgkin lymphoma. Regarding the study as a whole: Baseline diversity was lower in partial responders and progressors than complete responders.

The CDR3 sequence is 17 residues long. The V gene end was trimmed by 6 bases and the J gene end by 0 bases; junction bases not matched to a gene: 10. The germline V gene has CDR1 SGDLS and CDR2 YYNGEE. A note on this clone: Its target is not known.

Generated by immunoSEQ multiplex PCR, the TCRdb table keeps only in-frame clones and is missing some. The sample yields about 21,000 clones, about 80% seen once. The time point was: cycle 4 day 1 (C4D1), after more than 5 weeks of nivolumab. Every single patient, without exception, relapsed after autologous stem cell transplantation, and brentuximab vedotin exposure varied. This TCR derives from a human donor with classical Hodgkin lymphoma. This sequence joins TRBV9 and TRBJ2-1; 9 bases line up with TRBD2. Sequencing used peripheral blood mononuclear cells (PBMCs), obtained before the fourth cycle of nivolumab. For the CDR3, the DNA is TGTGCCAGCACCCCGGGCGATAGCGGGAGCTCCTACAATGAGCAGTTCTTC. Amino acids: CASTPGDSGSSYNEQFF.